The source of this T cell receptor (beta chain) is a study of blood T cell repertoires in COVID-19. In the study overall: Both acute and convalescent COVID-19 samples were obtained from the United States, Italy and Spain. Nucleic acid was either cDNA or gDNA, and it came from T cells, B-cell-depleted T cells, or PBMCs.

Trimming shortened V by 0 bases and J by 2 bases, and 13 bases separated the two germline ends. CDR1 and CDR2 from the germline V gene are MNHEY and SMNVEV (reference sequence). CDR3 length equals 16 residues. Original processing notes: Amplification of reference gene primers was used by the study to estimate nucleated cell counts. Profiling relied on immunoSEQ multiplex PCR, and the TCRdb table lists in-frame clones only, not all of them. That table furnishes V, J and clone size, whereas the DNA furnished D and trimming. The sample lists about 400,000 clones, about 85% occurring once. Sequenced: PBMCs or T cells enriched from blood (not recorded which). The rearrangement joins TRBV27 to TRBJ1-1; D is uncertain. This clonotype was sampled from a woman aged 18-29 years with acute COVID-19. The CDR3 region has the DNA TGTGCCAGCAGTTTATCGGCGGGCGGTAAAAACACTGAAGCTTTCTTT. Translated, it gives CASSLSAGGKNTEAFF.